This T cell receptor beta chain appears in the sequencing data of a study of T cell changes during pregnancy in multiple sclerosis. This clone was seen a single time. Per the germline V gene, CDR1 is SGHRS and CDR2 is YFSETQ. The CDR3 is 14 amino acids. The V gene lost 0 bases and the J gene lost 5 bases, with 9 bases spanning the gap. The data were produced by immunoSEQ multiplex PCR, yet TCRdb's version contains in-frame clones alone and is incomplete. The top ten hold 2% of the sample, which has 65,000 to 70,000 clones, around 92% seen once. V is TRBV5-1 and J is TRBJ2-1; D is unclear. This clonotype originated in a female donor in good health, enrolled as a control in a pregnancy study. The specimen was peripheral blood, collected in the third trimester of pregnancy. The CDR3 DNA reads TGCGCCAGCAGCTTGGGGCGGCCGAACAATGAGCAGTTCTTC. Translated, it gives CASSLGRPNNEQFF.